This entry lists 5 T cell receptor beta chains sequenced from one sample in a study of blood T cell repertoires in COVID-19. Generated by immunoSEQ multiplex PCR, the TCRdb table keeps only in-frame clones and is missing some. In the table there are around 250,000 clones, about four fifths of which are singletons. The sequenced sample consisted of peripheral blood. All receptors come from a young woman with acute or convalescent COVID-19.

The chain employs TRBV29-1 and TRBJ2-7, with 9 positions matching TRBD1. Germline CDR1 is SQVTM and CDR2 is ANQGSEA. This CDR3 spans 14 amino acids. Trimming took 6 bases from V and 3 from J; bases not matched to a gene: 9. CDR3 bases: TGCAGCGTCCTTGCCCTGGACAGGGGCTACGAGCAGTACTTC. Translated: CSVLALDRGYEQYF.

V is TRBV6-2 or TRBV6-3 and J is TRBJ2-5; 7 nucleotides match TRBD1. Germline V gene lookup returns CDR1 MNHEY and CDR2 SVGEGT. The CDR3 contains 15 residues. Trimming removed 5 bases from V and 3 bases from J; junction bases left unmatched: 9. The CDR3 is CASSPPGGNKETQYF. DNA for the CDR3: TGTGCCAGCAGTCCCCCAGGGGGAAACAAAGAGACCCAGTACTTC.

This clone has more than one count but fewer than ten. This chain links TRBV7-2 with TRBJ2-5; TRBD2 matches 8 bases. The V gene's germline CDR1 is SGHTA and CDR2 FQGNSA. V lost 4 bases, J lost 2 bases, and 6 bases stayed unmatched. The CDR3 runs 15 residues. The CDR3 here is CASSSPGTRQETQYF. CDR3 DNA sequence: TGTGCCAGCAGCTCTCCTGGGACTAGACAAGAGACCCAGTACTTC.

The chain recombines TRBV13 with TRBJ2-6; possible D gene TRBD1, 5 bases. Trimming pared 5 bases from V and 4 bases from J, leaving 12 bases between. The V gene's germline CDR1 is PRHDT and CDR2 FYEKMQ (reference sequence). The CDR3 has 15 residues. The CDR3, as DNA: TGTGCCAGCAGCCCAAAAGGGGCAGGGGCCAACGTCCTGACTTTC. Translation gives CASSPKGAGANVLTF.

The rearrangement links TRBV28 to TRBJ2-6; TRBD2 is a possible D gene (6 bases). CDR3 length equals 17 residues. From germline, CDR1 is MDHEN and CDR2 SYDVKM. Trimming shortened V by 4 bases and J by 0 bases, and 13 bases separated the two germline ends. The chain's CDR3 is CASSWVADGSGANVLTF. The CDR3 nucleotides are TGTGCCAGCAGTTGGGTAGCGGATGGCTCTGGGGCCAACGTCCTGACTTTC.